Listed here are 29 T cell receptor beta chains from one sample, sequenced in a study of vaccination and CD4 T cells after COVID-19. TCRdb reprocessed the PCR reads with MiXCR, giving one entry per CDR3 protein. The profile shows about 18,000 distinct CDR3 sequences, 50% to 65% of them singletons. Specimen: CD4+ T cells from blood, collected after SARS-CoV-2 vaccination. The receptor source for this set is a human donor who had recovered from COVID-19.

CDR3 residues: CSVEMDRVGNQPQHF. The CDR3 nucleotides read TGCAGCGTGGAGATGGACAGGGTTGGCAATCAGCCCCAGCATTTT. This chain connects TRBV29-1 to TRBJ1-5; 8 bases fit TRBD1. Germline assignment: CDR1 SQVTM and CDR2 ANQGSEA. With 6 bases clipped from V and 2 bases from J, the junction kept 9 bases outside the gene matches. The CDR3 is 15 residues long.

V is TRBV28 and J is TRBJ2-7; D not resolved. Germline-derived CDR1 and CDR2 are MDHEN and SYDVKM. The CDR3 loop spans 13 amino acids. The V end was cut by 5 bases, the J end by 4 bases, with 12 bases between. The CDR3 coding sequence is TGTGCCAGCAGTCCCGGATACCGATACGAGCAGTACTTC. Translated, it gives CASSPGYRYEQYF. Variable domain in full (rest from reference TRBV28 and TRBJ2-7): DVKVTQSSRYLVKRTGEKVFLECVQDMDHENMFWYRQDPGLGLRLIYFSYDVKMKEKGDIPEGYSVSREKKERFSLILESASTNQTSMYLCASSPGYRYEQYFGPGTRLTVT.

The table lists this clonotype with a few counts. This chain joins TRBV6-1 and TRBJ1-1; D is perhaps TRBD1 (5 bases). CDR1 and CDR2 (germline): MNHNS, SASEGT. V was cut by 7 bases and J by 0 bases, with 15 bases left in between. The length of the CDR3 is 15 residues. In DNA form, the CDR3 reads TGTGCCAGCATCAACCCGAGGGGCCTGAACACTGAAGCTTTCTTT. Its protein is CASINPRGLNTEAFF.

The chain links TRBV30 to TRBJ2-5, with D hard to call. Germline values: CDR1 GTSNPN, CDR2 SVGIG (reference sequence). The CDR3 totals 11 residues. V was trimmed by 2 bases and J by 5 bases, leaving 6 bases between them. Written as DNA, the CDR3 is TGTGCCTGGAGTTTCGGGGAGACCCAGTACTTC. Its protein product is CAWSFGETQYF.

For the CDR3, the DNA is TGTGCCACCAGCAGAGTTGGGACAGGGGGCGCAGGGGAAGTCGGGGAGACCCAGTACTTC. Translated, it gives CATSRVGTGGAGEVGETQYF. This chain connects TRBV15 to TRBJ2-5; 12 positions match TRBD1. CDR3 length: 20 amino acids. Unmatched junction bases numbered 17, after V lost 1 base and J lost 5 bases. Germline lookup yields CDR1 LNHNV and CDR2 YYDKDF (reference sequence). Using reference TRBV15 and TRBJ2-5 for the parts outside the CDR3, the full variable domain is DAMVIQNPRYQVTQFGKPVTLSCSQTLNHNVMYWYQQKSSQAPKLLFHYYDKDFNNEADTPDNFQSRRPNTSFCFLDIRSPGLGDTAMYLCATSRVGTGGAGEVGETQYFGPGTRLLVL.

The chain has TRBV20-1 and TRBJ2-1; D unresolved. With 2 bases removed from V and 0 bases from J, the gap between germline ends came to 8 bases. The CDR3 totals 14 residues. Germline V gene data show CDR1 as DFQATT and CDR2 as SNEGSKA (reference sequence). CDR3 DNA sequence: TGCAGTGCTAGACCCGCTAGCTCCTACAATGAGCAGTTCTTC. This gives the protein CSARPASSYNEQFF.

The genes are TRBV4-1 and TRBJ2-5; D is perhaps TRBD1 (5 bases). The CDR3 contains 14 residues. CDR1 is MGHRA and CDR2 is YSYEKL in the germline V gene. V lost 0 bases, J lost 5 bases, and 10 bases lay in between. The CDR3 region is CASSQDPGQETQYF. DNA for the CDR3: TGCGCCAGCAGCCAAGATCCAGGGCAGGAGACCCAGTACTTC.

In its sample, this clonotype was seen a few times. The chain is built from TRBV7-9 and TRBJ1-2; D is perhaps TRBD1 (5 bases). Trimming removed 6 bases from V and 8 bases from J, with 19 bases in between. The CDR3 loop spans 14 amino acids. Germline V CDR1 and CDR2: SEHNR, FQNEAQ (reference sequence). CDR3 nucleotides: TGTGCCAGCAGACCGGACACCCTAGCGTCGGGCTACACCTTC. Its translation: CASRPDTLASGYTF. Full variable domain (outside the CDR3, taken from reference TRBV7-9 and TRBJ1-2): DTGVSQNPRHKITKRGQNVTFRCDPISEHNRLYWYRQTLGQGPEFLTYFQNEAQLEKSRLLSDRFSAERPKGSFSTLEIQRTEQGDSAMYLCASRPDTLASGYTFGSGTRLTVV.

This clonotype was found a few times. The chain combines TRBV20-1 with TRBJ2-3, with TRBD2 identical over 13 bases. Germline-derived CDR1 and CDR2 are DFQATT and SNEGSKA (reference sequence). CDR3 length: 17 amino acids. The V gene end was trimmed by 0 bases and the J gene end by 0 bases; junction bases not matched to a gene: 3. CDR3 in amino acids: CSARDWGLAGSTDTQYF. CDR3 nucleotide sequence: TGCAGTGCTAGAGATTGGGGACTAGCGGGAAGCACAGATACGCAGTATTTT.

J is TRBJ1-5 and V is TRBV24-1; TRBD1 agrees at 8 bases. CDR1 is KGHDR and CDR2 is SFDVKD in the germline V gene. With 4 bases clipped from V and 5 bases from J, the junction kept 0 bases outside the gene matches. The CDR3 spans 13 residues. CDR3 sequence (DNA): TGTGCCACCAGTGACAGGGGGCATCAGCCCCAGCATTTT. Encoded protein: CATSDRGHQPQHF.

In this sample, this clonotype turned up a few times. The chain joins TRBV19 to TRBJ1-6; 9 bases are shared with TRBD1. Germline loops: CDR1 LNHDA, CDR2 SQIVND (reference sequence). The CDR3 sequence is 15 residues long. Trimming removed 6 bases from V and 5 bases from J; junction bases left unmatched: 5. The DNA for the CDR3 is TGTGCCAGTAGGACAGGGGGTTCCAATAATTCACCCCTCCACTTT. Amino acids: CASRTGGSNNSPLHF.

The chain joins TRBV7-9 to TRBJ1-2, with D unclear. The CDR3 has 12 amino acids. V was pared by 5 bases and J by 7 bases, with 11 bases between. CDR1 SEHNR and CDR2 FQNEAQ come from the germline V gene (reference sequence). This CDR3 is CASSPLGFGYTF. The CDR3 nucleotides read TGTGCCAGCAGCCCCCTTGGGTTTGGCTACACCTTC.

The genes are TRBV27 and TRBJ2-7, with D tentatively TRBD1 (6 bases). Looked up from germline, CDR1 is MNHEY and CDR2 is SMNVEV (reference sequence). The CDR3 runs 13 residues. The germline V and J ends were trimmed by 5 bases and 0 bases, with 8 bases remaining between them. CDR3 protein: CASSIQGSYEQYF. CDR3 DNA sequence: TGTGCCAGCAGTATACAGGGCTCCTACGAGCAGTACTTC.

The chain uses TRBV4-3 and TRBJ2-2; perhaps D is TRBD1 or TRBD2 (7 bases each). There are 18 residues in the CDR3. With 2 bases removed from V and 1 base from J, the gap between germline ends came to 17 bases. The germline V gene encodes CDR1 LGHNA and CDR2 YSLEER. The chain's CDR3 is CASSQTGASGLNTGELFF. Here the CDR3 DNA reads TGCGCCAGCAGCCAAACAGGGGCTAGCGGACTGAACACCGGGGAGCTGTTTTTT.

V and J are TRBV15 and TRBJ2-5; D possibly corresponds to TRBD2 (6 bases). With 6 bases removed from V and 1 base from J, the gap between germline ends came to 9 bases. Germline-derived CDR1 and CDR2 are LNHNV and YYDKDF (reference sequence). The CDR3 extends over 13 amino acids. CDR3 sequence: CATSEGLQETQYF. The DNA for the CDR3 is TGTGCCACCAGTGAGGGACTCCAAGAGACCCAGTACTTC.

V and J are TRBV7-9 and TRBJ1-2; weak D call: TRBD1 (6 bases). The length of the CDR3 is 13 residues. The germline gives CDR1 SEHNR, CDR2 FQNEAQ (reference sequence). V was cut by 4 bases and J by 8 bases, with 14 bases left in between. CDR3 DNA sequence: TGTGCCAGCAGCTCCGTGGGGGCGCAAGGCTACACCTTC. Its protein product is CASSSVGAQGYTF.

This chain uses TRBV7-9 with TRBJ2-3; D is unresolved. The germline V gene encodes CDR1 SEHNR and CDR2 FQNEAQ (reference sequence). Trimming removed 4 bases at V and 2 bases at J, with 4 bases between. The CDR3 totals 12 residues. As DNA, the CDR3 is TGTGCCAGCAGCTCCAACACAGATACGCAGTATTTT. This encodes CASSSNTDTQYF.

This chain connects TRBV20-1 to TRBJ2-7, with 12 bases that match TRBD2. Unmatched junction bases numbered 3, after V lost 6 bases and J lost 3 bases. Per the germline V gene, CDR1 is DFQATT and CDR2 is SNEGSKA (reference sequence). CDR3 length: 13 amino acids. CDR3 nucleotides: TGCAGTGCGGAGACTAGCGGGAGCTACGAGCAGTACTTC. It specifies CSAETSGSYEQYF.

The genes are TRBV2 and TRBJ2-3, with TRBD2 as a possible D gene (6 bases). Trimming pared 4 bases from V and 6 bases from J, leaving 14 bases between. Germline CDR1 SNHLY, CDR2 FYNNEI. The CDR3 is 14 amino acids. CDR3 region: CASSARRGEDTQYF. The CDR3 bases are TGTGCCAGCAGTGCTCGGCGGGGTGAGGATACGCAGTATTTT. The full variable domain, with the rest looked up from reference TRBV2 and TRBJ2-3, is EPEVTQTPSHQVTQMGQEVILRCVPISNHLYFYWYRQILGQKVEFLVSFYNNEISEKSEIFDDQFSVERPDGSNFTLKIRSTKLEDSAMYFCASSARRGEDTQYFGPGTRLTVL.

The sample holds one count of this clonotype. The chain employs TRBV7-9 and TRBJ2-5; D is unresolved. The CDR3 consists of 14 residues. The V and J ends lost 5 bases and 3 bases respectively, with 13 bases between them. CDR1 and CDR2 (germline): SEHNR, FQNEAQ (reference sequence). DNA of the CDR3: TGTGCCAGCAGCGTCGGCAGGTCAGAAGAGACCCAGTACTTC. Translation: CASSVGRSEETQYF.

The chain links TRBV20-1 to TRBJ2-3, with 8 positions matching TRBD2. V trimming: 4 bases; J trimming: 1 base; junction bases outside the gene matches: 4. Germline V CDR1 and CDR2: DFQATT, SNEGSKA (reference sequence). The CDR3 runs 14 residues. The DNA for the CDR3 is TGCAGTGCTACAGCGGGAGAGGGCACAGATACGCAGTATTTT. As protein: CSATAGEGTDTQYF.

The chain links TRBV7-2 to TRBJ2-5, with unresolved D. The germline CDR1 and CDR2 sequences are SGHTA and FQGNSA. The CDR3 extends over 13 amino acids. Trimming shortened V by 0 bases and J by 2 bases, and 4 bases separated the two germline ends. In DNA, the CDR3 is TGTGCCAGCAGCTTAGCCCATCAAGAGACCCAGTACTTC. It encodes CASSLAHQETQYF. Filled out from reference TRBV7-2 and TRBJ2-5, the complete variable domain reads GAGVSQSPSNKVTEKGKDVELRCDPISGHTALYWYRQSLGQGLEFLIYFQGNSAPDKSGLPSDRFSAERTGGSVSTLTIQRTQQEDSAVYLCASSLAHQETQYFGPGTRLLVL.

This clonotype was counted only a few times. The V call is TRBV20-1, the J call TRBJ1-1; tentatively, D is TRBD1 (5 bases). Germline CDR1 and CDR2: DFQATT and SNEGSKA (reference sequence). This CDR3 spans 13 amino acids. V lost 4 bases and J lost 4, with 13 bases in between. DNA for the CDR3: TGCAGTGCTACACCAACAGGCGGCACTGAAGCTTTCTTT. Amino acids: CSATPTGGTEAFF.

The CDR3 protein is CASSSRDGLPDTQYF. The DNA of the CDR3 is TGTGCCAGTAGTAGTCGGGACGGTTTACCAGATACGCAGTATTTT. The rearrangement links TRBV19 to TRBJ2-3, with D possibly being TRBD1 or TRBD2 (5 bases each). V lost 4 bases, J lost 4 bases, and 15 bases lay in between. This CDR3 is built from 15 residues. Germline V gene sequence: CDR1 LNHDA, CDR2 SQIVND (reference sequence).

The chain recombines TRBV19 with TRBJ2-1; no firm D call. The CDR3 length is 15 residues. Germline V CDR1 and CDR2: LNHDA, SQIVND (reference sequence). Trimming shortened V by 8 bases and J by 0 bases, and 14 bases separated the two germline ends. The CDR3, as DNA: TGTGCCAGTTCGTCAAGGTGGCCCTCCTACAATGAGCAGTTCTTC. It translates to CASSSRWPSYNEQFF.

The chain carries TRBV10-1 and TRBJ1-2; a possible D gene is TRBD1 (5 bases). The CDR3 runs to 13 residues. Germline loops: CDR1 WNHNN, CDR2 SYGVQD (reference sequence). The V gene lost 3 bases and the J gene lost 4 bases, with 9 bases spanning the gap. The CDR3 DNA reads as TGCGCCAGCAGTGACGGGGACGGCTATGGCTACACCTTC. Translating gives CASSDGDGYGYTF.

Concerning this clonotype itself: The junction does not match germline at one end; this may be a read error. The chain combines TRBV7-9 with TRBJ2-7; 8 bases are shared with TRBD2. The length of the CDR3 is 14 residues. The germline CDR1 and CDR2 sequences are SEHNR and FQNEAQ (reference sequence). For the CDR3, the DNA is TGTGCCAGCAGCTTCCGGGAGGGCTCCAACGAGCAGTACTTC. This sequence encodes CASSFREGSNEQYF.

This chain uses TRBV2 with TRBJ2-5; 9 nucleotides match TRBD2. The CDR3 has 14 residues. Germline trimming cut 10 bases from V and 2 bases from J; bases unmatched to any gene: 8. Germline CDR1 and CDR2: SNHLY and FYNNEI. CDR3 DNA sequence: TGTGCCATCAAGACGCTAGCGGGGCAAGAGACCCAGTACTTC. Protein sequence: CAIKTLAGQETQYF.

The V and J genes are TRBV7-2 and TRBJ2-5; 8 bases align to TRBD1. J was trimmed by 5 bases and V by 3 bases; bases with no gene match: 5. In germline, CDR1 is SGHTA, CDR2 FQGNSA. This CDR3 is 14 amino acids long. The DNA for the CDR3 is TGTGCCAGCAGCTTGGCAGGGGGCAGGGAGACCCAGTACTTC. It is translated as CASSLAGGRETQYF.